This T cell receptor beta chain was obtained from a study of CD8 T cells in ankylosing spondylitis. Study observations and caveats: A TCR beta motif made of several highly homologous variants seemed typical of ankylosing spondylitis blood. There were earlier reports of some motif variants in reactive arthritis synovial fluid and blood. Those disease-linked clones were CD8+; they were also relatively rare in peripheral blood.

The CDR3 is 13 residues long. The V segment lost 8 bases and the J segment 14 bases; nucleotides outside the gene matches: 13. TCRdb fed the 5' RACE reads into MiXCR, producing one record per CDR3 protein. The sample includes about 220,000 distinct CDR3 sequences, around 20% of them seen just once. There are a few counts of this clonotype. Antigen specificity is unknown. J is TRBJ2-4 and V is TRBV12-3 or TRBV12-4, with 9 bases fitting TRBD1. Sequencing was done on a sample of blood, either unsorted or a sorted T cell fraction (not recorded which). The sequence was collected from a male donor with ankylosing spondylitis. CDR3 coding DNA: TGTGCCAGCGGGGACAGGGTTCTGGCCTTGAAGTACTTC. Protein: CASGDRVLALKYF.